Listed below are T cell receptor beta chains from one sample, sequenced in a study of control samples from healthy donors and cancer patients. Repertoires were generated with immunoSEQ multiplex PCR, while TCRdb's copy carries only in-frame clones and drops some. The table includes 140,000 or so clones, under 90% detected once. The sequenced sample was blood. The receptor set was obtained from a man aged 25-40 years in good health. Each CDR3 is given with its conserved first and last residue. The order of the fields is J gene, D gene, V gene, clone size, CDR3 protein, CDR3 DNA. A D gene is named only where the DNA matches it firmly. Clone size, where shown, is once, few, many, or a class for clones that have expanded.

TRBJ1-2	TRBD1	TRBV6-6	once	CASSRTGRVAGYTF	TGTGCCAGCAGTAGGACAGGACGGGTTGCTGGCTACACCTTC
TRBJ2-1	-	TRBV18	-	CASSPLRAALSYNEQFF	TGTGCCAGCTCACCACTTCGAGCAGCCTTATCCTACAATGAGCAGTTCTTC
TRBJ2-3	TRBD2	TRBV5-1	-	CASSSLAGEDTQYF	TGCGCCAGCAGCTCCCTAGCGGGGGAGGATACGCAGTATTTT
TRBJ2-1	-	TRBV6-2/TRBV6-3	-	CASSYSDSVNEQFF	TGTGCCAGCAGTTACTCCGATAGCGTGAATGAGCAGTTCTTC
TRBJ1-2	-	TRBV4-3	-	CASSDGRGGYTF	TGCGCCAGCAGCGATGGGAGGGGTGGCTACACCTTC
TRBJ2-6	-	TRBV5-1	-	CASSRGTASSGANVLTF	TGCGCCAGCAGCCGGGGGACAGCCTCCTCTGGGGCCAACGTCCTGACTTTC
TRBJ2-5	TRBD1	TRBV14	-	CASSQGATNYRLDRQETQYF	TGTGCCAGCAGCCAAGGGGCCACAAACTACAGATTGGACAGGCAAGAGACCCAGTACTTC
TRBJ2-5	TRBD2	TRBV5-1	-	CASSARLAGGVETQYF	TGCGCCAGCAGCGCCCGACTAGCGGGAGGGGTTGAGACCCAGTACTTC
TRBJ2-1	-	TRBV9	-	CASSPGGDEQFF	TGTGCCAGCAGCCCCGGGGGAGATGAGCAGTTCTTC
TRBJ2-5	-	TRBV3-1/TRBV3-2	-	CASSPGGGLRETQYF	TGTGCCAGCAGCCCTGGTGGCGGGTTGAGGGAGACCCAGTACTTC
TRBJ1-1	TRBD1	TRBV30	-	CAWSVQGALTEAFF	TGTGCCTGGAGTGTTCAGGGGGCTTTGACTGAAGCTTTCTTT
TRBJ1-4	TRBD1	TRBV19	-	CASSTVPGQGTTNEKLFF	TGTGCCAGTAGTACTGTCCCGGGACAGGGCACAACTAATGAAAAACTGTTTTTT
TRBJ2-3	TRBD2	TRBV7-3	-	CASSFGLAGTQTQYF	TGTGCCAGCAGCTTTGGACTAGCGGGGACGCAAACGCAGTATTTT
TRBJ2-7	TRBD1	TRBV10-3	-	CATSRDSYEQYF	TGTGCCACAAGCCGGGACAGCTACGAGCAGTACTTC
TRBJ2-3	TRBD1	TRBV6-2/TRBV6-3	-	CASSYWGQGPDTQYF	TGTGCCAGCAGTTACTGGGGACAGGGGCCAGATACGCAGTATTTT
TRBJ1-1	-	TRBV7-2	-	CASSSQTGRNTEAFF	TGTGCCAGCAGCTCCCAGACAGGTCGGAACACTGAAGCTTTCTTT
TRBJ1-1	-	TRBV29-1	-	CSVALETDKAFF	TGCAGCGTTGCACTTGAGACTGATAAAGCTTTCTTT
TRBJ2-2	-	TRBV2	once	CASRIDSTGELFF	TGTGCCAGCAGGATAGACAGCACCGGGGAGCTGTTTTTT
TRBJ1-3	-	TRBV5-5	-	CASSSQGTFSGNTIYF	TGTGCCAGCAGCTCCCAGGGTACATTCTCTGGAAACACCATATATTTT
TRBJ2-5	-	TRBV12-3/TRBV12-4	-	CASSFVTGETQYF	TGTGCCAGCAGTTTCGTAACGGGAGAGACCCAGTACTTC
TRBJ1-4	TRBD1	TRBV14	-	CASSQLTGDPGEKLFF	TGTGCCAGCAGCCAACTGACAGGGGACCCGGGTGAAAAACTGTTTTTT
TRBJ2-7	-	TRBV11-3	-	CASSLTRGMGEQYF	TGTGCCAGCAGCTTAACTAGGGGGATGGGGGAGCAGTACTTC
TRBJ1-1	-	TRBV7-2	-	CASSLGRSWGRHSEAFF	TGTGCCAGCAGCTTAGGTCGCAGTTGGGGTAGACACTCTGAAGCTTTCTTT
TRBJ2-7	-	TRBV11-2	-	CASSPLVYEQYF	TGTGCCAGCAGCCCCTTGGTATACGAGCAGTACTTC
TRBJ1-3	-	TRBV29-1	-	CSVAQGTEHTIYF	TGCAGCGTTGCACAAGGGACCGAACACACCATATATTTT
TRBJ1-5	TRBD1	TRBV6-2/TRBV6-3	-	CASSPGQAYQPQHF	TGTGCCAGCAGCCCGGGACAGGCCTATCAGCCCCAGCATTTT
TRBJ2-7	-	TRBV21-1	many	CASVRREDQYEQYF	TGTGCCAGCGTTCGTCGGGAAGATCAATACGAGCAGTACTTC
TRBJ2-3	TRBD2	TRBV7-8	-	CASSLGDYTSTDTQYF	TGTGCCAGCAGCTTAGGGGACTACACTAGCACAGATACGCAGTATTTT
TRBJ2-3	-	TRBV18	-	CASSPNQGQSTDTQYF	TGTGCCAGCTCACCAAACCAGGGCCAATCAACGGATACGCAGTATTTT
TRBJ1-1	-	TRBV5-4	once	CASSPSGTNTEAFF	TGTGCCAGCAGCCCTAGTGGAACGAACACTGAAGCTTTCTTT
TRBJ1-2	-	TRBV5-4	-	CASSTNNYGYTF	TGTGCCAGCAGCACCAATAACTATGGCTACACCTTC
TRBJ2-7	-	TRBV7-3	-	CASSLTSQSPYEQYF	TGTGCCAGCAGCTTAACGTCTCAGTCTCCCTACGAGCAGTACTTC
TRBJ2-7	-	TRBV9	once	CASSATRWDYEQYF	TGTGCCAGCAGCGCGACTAGATGGGACTACGAGCAGTACTTC
TRBJ2-5	-	TRBV5-5	-	CASSLVGIKQETQYF	TGTGCCAGCAGCTTGGTGGGGATTAAACAAGAGACCCAGTACTTC
TRBJ2-3	TRBD2	TRBV2	-	CASRRSGLNLTDTQYF	TGTGCCAGCAGGAGATCGGGACTAAACCTTACAGATACGCAGTATTTT
TRBJ2-6	-	TRBV7-3	-	CASSLFSGSGANVLTF	TGTGCCAGCAGCTTATTCTCCGGGTCTGGGGCCAACGTCCTGACTTTC
TRBJ2-3	-	TRBV5-1	-	CASSRDGTDTQYF	TGCGCCAGCAGCCGAGACGGCACAGATACGCAGTATTTT
TRBJ2-1	-	TRBV19	-	CARLEAAPRGEQFF	TGTGCCAGGCTCGAGGCAGCCCCACGGGGTGAGCAGTTCTTC
TRBJ1-2	TRBD1	TRBV6-5	-	CASRFTGVANYGYTF	TGTGCCAGCAGGTTTACAGGGGTCGCTAACTATGGCTACACCTTC